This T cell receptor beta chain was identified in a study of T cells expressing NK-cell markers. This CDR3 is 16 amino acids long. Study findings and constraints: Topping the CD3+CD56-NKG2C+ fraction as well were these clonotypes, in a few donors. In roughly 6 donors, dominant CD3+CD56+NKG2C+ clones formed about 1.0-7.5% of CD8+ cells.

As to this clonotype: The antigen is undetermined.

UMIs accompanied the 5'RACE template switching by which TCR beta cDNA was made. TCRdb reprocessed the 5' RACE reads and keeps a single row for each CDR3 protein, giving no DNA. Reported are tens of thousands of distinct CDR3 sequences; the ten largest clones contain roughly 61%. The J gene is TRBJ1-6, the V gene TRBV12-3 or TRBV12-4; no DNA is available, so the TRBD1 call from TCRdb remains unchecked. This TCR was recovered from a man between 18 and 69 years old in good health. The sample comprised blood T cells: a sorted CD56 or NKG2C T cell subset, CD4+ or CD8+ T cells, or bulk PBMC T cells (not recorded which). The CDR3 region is CASSSLPPGVNSPLHF.